This T cell receptor beta chain was observed in a study of cytomegalovirus exposure and HLA in healthy donors (dated by TCRdb to about 2017). Looking at the study overall: A later analysis indicated that the 120 validation repertoires were generated on the platform also employed for the 700 or so repertoires of the first cohort. The study aimed to test whether signatures of past pathogen exposure could be identified by cataloging public T cell receptors. Besides the first cohort of 666 subjects, a separate validation cohort made up of around 120 different subjects was used. The study combined high-throughput TCR immunosequencing, statistical association of individual TCRs with disease status, and machine learning to predict cytomegalovirus infection status.

What the work shows at the level of the full study, not this receptor alone: The study listed 150 to 200 TCR beta chains as associated with cytomegalovirus. In both the original and validation cohorts, the classifier was reported to diagnose cytomegalovirus status with high specificity and sensitivity. Of the cluster scores, 85% to 95% were above 0 in a later analysis, which found that TCRs clustered in the first cohort also tended to co-occur in the 120 validation repertoires. A later analysis had no HLA typing for the validation cohort, so co-occurrence there was scored across all 130 or so repertoires. The authors suggested that the approach could potentially be extended to other disease states and immunological phenotypes. Across donors, most TCR sequences were observed very rarely, whereas some public TCRs were present in many individuals. Three of the identified cytomegalovirus-associated TCR beta chains were confirmed in vitro to be specific for cytomegalovirus antigens.

Regarding this clone: Its binding antigen is unknown. Qualities for individual bases were not recorded, and no much larger clone is one base off.

The library relied on the immunoSEQ multiplex PCR assay. In the source study's methods: To diagnose cytomegalovirus status from the catalog of TCR beta chain sequences, a statistical classification framework was built. The table comes from immuneACCESS by way of TCRdb, which keeps in-frame sequences with V and J called. Part of the clones is missing from these tables; in studies checked, under half for an unresolved V gene and the rest for unknown reasons. Clone size and V and J calls were adopted from that table, with D and trimming inferred from the DNA. The table for this sample lists about 78,000 clones; 90% to 97% of them were counted only once. The ten largest clonotypes hold 1.6% of the sample. From a lookup of the germline V gene (reference sequence), CDR1 and CDR2 are MNHNY and SVGAGI. The CDR3 has 15 amino acids, counting the end cysteine and phenylalanine. The DNA shown is the 45-base CDR3, in frame from base 1. Ends trimmed: V by 4 bases, J by 3 bases; bases unmatched to a gene: 8.

The donors were included in the validation cohort of approximately 130 subjects, a group kept apart from the roughly 700-subject first cohort. The origin of this receptor is a young man in good health and CMV-seropositive. The sample comprised PBMCs. The chain is made from TRBV6-6 and TRBJ2-7, and 8 junctional nucleotides match TRBD1. The CDR3 is CASSSEGQGFYEQYF. DNA sequence: TGTGCCAGCAGTTCCGAAGGACAGGGATTCTACGAGCAGTACTTC.